The rows below give T cell receptor beta chains drawn from one sample of a study of CD8+CD57+ T cells in acquired aplastic anemia. Via MiXCR, TCRdb re-called the reads, giving one row per CDR3 protein. The sample yields 220,000 or so distinct CDR3 sequences, about 60% seen once. The source material was sorted CD4+, CD8+, or CD8+CD57+ T cells (not recorded which) from PBMCs. The receptor source for this set is a human donor with aplastic anemia. Both conserved end residues are part of each CDR3. The D gene is left open where the match is weak. Some rows mark clone size as missing; the rest say once, few, many or name a class of expanded clone.

NA,TRBJ2-3,TRBV20-1,TRBD1,TGCAGTGCTAGCCCGAGGGGACAGTCGAACACAGATACGCAGTATTTT,CSASPRGQSNTDTQYF
many,TRBJ1-1,TRBV5-1,NA,TGCGCCAGCAGCTTGGCTCAGAACACTGAAGCTTTCTTT,CASSLAQNTEAFF
few,TRBJ2-2,TRBV11-3,TRBD2,TGTGCCAGCAGCACAAGAAAGCGGGGGGGCCCCACCGGGGAGCTGTTTTTT,CASSTRKRGGPTGELFF
NA,TRBJ2-7,TRBV19,NA,TGTGCCGGTAACTACGAGCAGTACTTC,CAGNYEQYF
few,TRBJ1-2,TRBV6-4,NA,TGTGCCAGCAGTGACGGGGGAATCTATGGCTACACCTTC,CASSDGGIYGYTF
NA,TRBJ1-6,TRBV14,NA,TGTGCCAGCAGTACGAGCAATTCACCCCTCCACTTT,CASSTSNSPLHF
NA,TRBJ2-5,TRBV2,TRBD1,TGTGCCAGCAGTGACCGGGACAGGATAGAGACCCAGTACTTC,CASSDRDRIETQYF
NA,TRBJ2-7,TRBV11-2,NA,TGTGCCAGCAGCTTAGTAGGACAGAACGAGCAGTACTTC,CASSLVGQNEQYF
NA,TRBJ1-3,TRBV5-1,NA,TGCGCCAGCAGCTTGGACCTCTCTGGAAACACCATATATTTT,CASSLDLSGNTIYF
NA,TRBJ1-5,TRBV20-1,NA,TGCAGTGCTAGTTACCGACAGAATCAGCCCCAGCATTTT,CSASYRQNQPQHF
NA,TRBJ1-2,TRBV25-1,TRBD1,TGTGCCAGCAATCCGCCAGGGGGCTATGGCTACACCTTC,CASNPPGGYGYTF
many,TRBJ1-1,TRBV10-3,TRBD1,TGTGCCATCGGGACAGGTGACTTGAACACTGAAGCTTTCTTT,CAIGTGDLNTEAFF
NA,TRBJ1-1,TRBV7-9,NA,TGTGCCAGCAGCTTTGCTGAAGCTTTCTTT,CASSFAEAFF
many,TRBJ1-5,TRBV7-9,NA,TGTGCCAGCAGCTTAGATGGAGTCCTTCAGCCCCAGCATTTT,CASSLDGVLQPQHF
many,TRBJ2-7,TRBV5-8,TRBD1,TGTGCCACTCGACAGGGAGAAGACTACGAGCAGTACTTC,CATRQGEDYEQYF
NA,TRBJ1-5,TRBV20-1,NA,TGCAGTGCGGAAATGGTGGGGGAAGGTCAGCCCCAGCATTTT,CSAEMVGEGQPQHF
many,TRBJ2-3,TRBV2,TRBD1,TGTGCCAGCACTTCGACAGGGAAAAGAGATACGCAGTATTTT,CASTSTGKRDTQYF
NA,TRBJ1-1,TRBV7-8,NA,TGTGCCAGCAGCTTAGAGGTGGTGTGGAACACTGAAGCTTTCTTT,CASSLEVVWNTEAFF
NA,TRBJ1-6,TRBV10-2,TRBD1,TGTGCCAGCAGGGGGGACAGGAATCCGAGCTCCTATAATTCACCCCTCCACTTT,CASRGDRNPSSYNSPLHF
once,TRBJ1-2,TRBV24-1,TRBD1,TGTGCCACCAGCGAAGGACAGGGAACTGGCTACACCTTC,CATSEGQGTGYTF
NA,TRBJ1-2,TRBV5-1,NA,TGCGCCAGCAGCCCATCGTACCTAAACTATGGCTACACCTTC,CASSPSYLNYGYTF
NA,TRBJ1-2,TRBV20-1,TRBD1,TGCAGTGCTAGGGACAGGGCCTGGGACTATGGCTACACCTTC,CSARDRAWDYGYTF
once,TRBJ2-7,TRBV20-1,NA,TGCAGTGCTAGAGCCACCGGGACTCGTTTTAGGAGCGAGCAGTACTTC,CSARATGTRFRSEQYF
NA,TRBJ2-7,TRBV7-2,NA,TGTGCCAGCACCCTGGTAGAGGGTTACGAGCAGTACTTC,CASTLVEGYEQYF
NA,TRBJ2-2,TRBV7-7,NA,TGTGCTAGCAGCTTAAGGGGGACCAGGGAGTTGTTTTTT,CASSLRGTRELFF
NA,TRBJ1-1,TRBV12-3/TRBV12-4,TRBD1,TGTGCCAGCAGTGTCCCGGGACAGTTCACTGAAGCTTTCTTT,CASSVPGQFTEAFF
NA,TRBJ2-5,TRBV11-3,NA,TGTGCCAGCAGCACCACAGGGAATCAAGAGGCCCAGTACTTC,CASSTTGNQEAQYF
NA,TRBJ1-1,TRBV2,TRBD1,TGTGCCAGCAGTTCCAGGGGGGACACTGAAGCTTTCTTT,CASSSRGDTEAFF
NA,TRBJ2-3,TRBV9,NA,TGTGCCAGCAGCGTAATCGCCACCACAGATACGCAGTATTTT,CASSVIATTDTQYF
few,TRBJ2-7,TRBV7-8,TRBD2,TGTGCCAGCAAGGCGGGAGGGCCCTACGAGCAGTACTTC,CASKAGGPYEQYF
NA,TRBJ2-7,TRBV5-1,TRBD2,TGTGCCAGCAGCGGCGGGGGGACCGCCTACGAGCAGTACTTC,CASSGGGTAYEQYF
NA,TRBJ2-7,TRBV11-2,NA,TGTGCCAGCAGCATCGGAGTGGCCGAGCAGTACTTC,CASSIGVAEQYF
NA,TRBJ1-4,TRBV7-9,NA,TGTGCCAGCAGTAGACCAAAACTGTTTTTT,CASSRPKLFF